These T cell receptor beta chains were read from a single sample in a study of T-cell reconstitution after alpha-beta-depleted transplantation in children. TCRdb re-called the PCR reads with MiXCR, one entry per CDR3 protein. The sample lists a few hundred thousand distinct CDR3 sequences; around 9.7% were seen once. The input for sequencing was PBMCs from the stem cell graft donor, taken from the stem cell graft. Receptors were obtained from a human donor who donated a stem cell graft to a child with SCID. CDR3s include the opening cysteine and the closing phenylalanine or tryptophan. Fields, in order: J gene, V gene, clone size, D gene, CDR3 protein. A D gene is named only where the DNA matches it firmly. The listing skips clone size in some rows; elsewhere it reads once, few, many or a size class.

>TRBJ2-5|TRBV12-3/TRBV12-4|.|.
CASNLPPVSAQYF
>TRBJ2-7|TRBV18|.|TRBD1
CASSRGTEKGYEQYF
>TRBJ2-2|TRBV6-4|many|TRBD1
CASSDTPGGKTGELFF
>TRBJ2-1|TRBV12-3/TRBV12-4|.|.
CASSAWVSYNEQFF
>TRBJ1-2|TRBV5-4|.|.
CASSLRDLPGDGYTF
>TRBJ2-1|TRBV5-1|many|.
CASGGQYNEQFF
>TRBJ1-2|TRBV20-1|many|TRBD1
CSAHDRGFYGYTF
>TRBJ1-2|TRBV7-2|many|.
CASSFDSFYGYTF
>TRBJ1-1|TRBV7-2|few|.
CASSYHPGSTEAFF
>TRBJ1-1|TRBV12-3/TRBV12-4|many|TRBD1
CASSPGTGTMNTEAFF
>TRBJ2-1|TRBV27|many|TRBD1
CASSLSSPGTVTYNEQFF
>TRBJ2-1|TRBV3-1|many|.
CASSSNRATYNEQFF
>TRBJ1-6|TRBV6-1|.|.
CASSANIPGTSNSPLHF
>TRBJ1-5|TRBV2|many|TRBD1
CASSEGTGTSNQPQHF
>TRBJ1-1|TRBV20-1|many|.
CSADQQGGGTEAFF
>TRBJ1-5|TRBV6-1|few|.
CASSGSQGGAQPQHF
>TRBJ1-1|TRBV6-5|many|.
CASSYRIGTEAFF
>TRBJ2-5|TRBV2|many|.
CASSVQRSQETQYF
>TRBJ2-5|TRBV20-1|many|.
CSARDTNRLETQYF
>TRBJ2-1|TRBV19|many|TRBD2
CASSIQGGDYNEQFF
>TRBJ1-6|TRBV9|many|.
CASSALDSDSPLHF
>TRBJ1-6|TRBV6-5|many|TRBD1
CASRRFRQGNNSPLHF
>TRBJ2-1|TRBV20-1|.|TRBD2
CCARDPSASGDYNEQFF
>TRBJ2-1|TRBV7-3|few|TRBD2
CASSAGGPGNEQFF
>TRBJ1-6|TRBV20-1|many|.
CSAKLRGAWASPLHF
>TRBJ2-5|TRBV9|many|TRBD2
CASSATSGGETQYF
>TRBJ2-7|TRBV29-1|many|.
CSVEGRTSYEQYF
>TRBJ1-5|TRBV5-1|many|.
CASSFASKRDVYSNQPQHF
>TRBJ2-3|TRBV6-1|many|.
CAYQGPGETDTQYF